This T cell receptor (beta chain) originates from a study of early T cells in non-severe SARS-CoV-2 infection. The CDR3 loop spans 20 amino acids. The trim removed 5 bases at V and 0 bases at J, leaving 21 bases unmatched. From germline, CDR1 is SGHVS and CDR2 FNYEAQ. The table lists this clonotype with many counts. TCRdb re-derived calls from the 5' RACE reads in MiXCR, one entry per CDR3 protein. The data contain 63,000 or so distinct CDR3 sequences, 12% of them singletons. The clonotype was recovered from an adult who was a healthcare worker with PCR-confirmed SARS-CoV-2 infection or an uninfected control (not recorded which). The sequenced sample was whole blood. V gene TRBV7-6 combines with J gene TRBJ2-5; 7 nucleotides line up with TRBD2. Written as DNA, the CDR3 is TGTGCCAGCAGCCGATATCGCCTTTTTGGCGGGAGAACCGACCAAGAGACCCAGTACTTC. Its translation: CASSRYRLFGGRTDQETQYF. The full variable domain, rest sourced from reference TRBV7-6 and TRBJ2-5, is GAGVSQSPRYKVTKRGQDVALRCDPISGHVSLYWYRQALGQGPEFLTYFNYEAQQDKSGLPNDRFSAERPEGSISTLTIQRTEQRDSAMYRCASSRYRLFGGRTDQETQYFGPGTRLLVL.